This T cell receptor beta chain was captured in a study of beta chain features in type 1 diabetes. Looking at the study overall: Age and gender were similar between patients and healthy donors, as were cell yields. Study results and limitations: The study found that naive, central memory and Treg TCRB repertoires appeared more similar in patients than in healthy donors.

Cell sorting via CD45RO/CCR7/CD25/CD127/CD95/CD27 was performed to obtain CD4+ naive, central memory, regulatory and stem cell-like memory cells. This clone has a handful of counts. Its target is not known. The CDR3 loop spans 14 amino acids. V gave up 6 bases and J gave up 3 bases, with 18 bases separating them. The germline V gene encodes CDR1 SQVTM and CDR2 ANQGSEA. Expressed TCRB transcripts got sequenced, as all isolated RNA was reverse transcribed. Data came from immunoSEQ multiplex PCR; TCRdb stores just in-frame clones and leaves some out. This table has a few hundred thousand clones, roughly 15% appearing once.

The chain combines TRBV29-1 with TRBJ2-7; weak D call: TRBD1 (5 bases). This receptor was identified in a woman aged 18 to 35 in good health. The sequenced sample was naive CD4+ T cells from blood. Here the CDR3 DNA reads TGCAGCGTCCGAGAGGACACTTTAAACTACGAGCAGTACTTC. The encoded protein is CSVREDTLNYEQYF.